These 17 T cell receptor beta chains share one sample of origin, sequenced in a study of blood T cell repertoires in COVID-19. Method: immunoSEQ multiplex PCR; TCRdb's copy keeps in-frame clones and lacks some. Among around 60,000 clones listed, 88% were seen once. The sequenced material came from peripheral blood. All receptors come from a man aged 50-59 years with active COVID-19.

The gene calls are TRBV7-8 and TRBJ1-4; no clear D gene. The V and J ends lost 2 bases and 3 bases respectively, with 10 bases between them. The CDR3 extends over 15 amino acids. Germline values: CDR1 SGHVS, CDR2 FQNEAQ. The CDR3 DNA reads as TGTGCCAGCAGCTTACTCGAGGCCCCTAATGAAAAACTGTTTTTT. This codes for CASSLLEAPNEKLFF. Together with reference TRBV7-8 and TRBJ1-4, the CDR3 gives the full variable domain: GAGVSQSPRYKVAKRGQDVALRCDPISGHVSLFWYQQALGQGPEFLTYFQNEAQLDKSGLPSDRFFAERPEGSVSTLKIQRTQQEDSAVYLCASSLLEAPNEKLFFGSGTQLSVL.

The chain links TRBV5-1 to TRBJ2-6; tentatively, D is TRBD2 (6 bases). The germline V gene has CDR1 SGHRS and CDR2 YFSETQ. Trimming shortened V by 4 bases and J by 0 bases, and 20 bases separated the two germline ends. The CDR3 extends over 19 amino acids. CDR3 residues: CASSTMEGTFNSGANVLTF. For the CDR3, the DNA is TGCGCCAGCAGCACAATGGAGGGGACCTTCAACTCTGGGGCCAACGTCCTGACTTTC.

This clone showed up just a few times. The chain has TRBV6-5 and TRBJ2-3; tentative D call: TRBD1 (7 bases). V was shortened by 5 bases and J by 4 bases, with 16 bases between the two germline ends. CDR1 is MNHEY and CDR2 is SVGAGI in the germline V gene. There are 15 residues in the CDR3. The CDR3 spells CASSRQGSGADTQYF. For the CDR3, the DNA is TGTGCCAGCAGTCGACAGGGCTCGGGGGCAGATACGCAGTATTTT.

V gene TRBV7-8 combines with J gene TRBJ2-1, with 9 bases that match TRBD2. V trimming: 3 bases; J trimming: 2 bases; junction bases outside the gene matches: 8. CDR1 is SGHVS and CDR2 is FQNEAQ in the germline V gene. The length of the CDR3 is 17 residues. DNA of the CDR3: TGTGCCAGCAGCTTTAGGTGGGAGCGGGGGGCCTACAATGAGCAGTTCTTC. Protein sequence: CASSFRWERGAYNEQFF.

The chain uses TRBV10-3 and TRBJ1-6; TRBD1 agrees at 7 bases. Germline values: CDR1 ENHRY, CDR2 SYGVKD. With V trimmed by 2 bases and J by 14 bases, 9 bases remained unmatched. This CDR3 region has 14 residues. In nucleotides, the CDR3 is TGTGCCATCAGTGAGGACAGGGCCCCGGGTGCCCTCCACTTT. Protein product: CAISEDRAPGALHF.

This chain uses TRBV10-3 with TRBJ1-1; 7 bases match TRBD1. The CDR3 totals 14 residues. The germline V gene has CDR1 ENHRY and CDR2 SYGVKD. V was clipped by 9 bases and J by 0 bases; unmatched bases: 7. This chain's CDR3 is CAISQGQMNTEAFF. The DNA of the CDR3 is TGTGCCATAAGTCAGGGACAGATGAACACTGAAGCTTTCTTT.

CDR3 loop: CASSIDRFYQPQHF. The CDR3 DNA sequence: TGTGCCAGTAGTATCGACAGGTTTTATCAGCCCCAGCATTTT. The V call is TRBV19, the J call TRBJ1-5; TRBD1 is a possible D gene (6 bases). The ends were cut back, 3 bases at V and 5 bases at J, with 11 bases in the middle. The CDR3 runs 14 residues. CDR1 and CDR2 from the germline V gene are LNHDA and SQIVND (reference sequence).

CDR3 nucleotides: TGTGCCTGGAGCTCTCGGGGGAATCAGCCCCAGCATTTT. Amino acids: CAWSSRGNQPQHF. The J gene is TRBJ1-5, the V gene TRBV30, with D possibly matching TRBD1 (5 bases). The V gene's germline CDR1 is GTSNPN and CDR2 SVGIG (reference sequence). The CDR3 contains 13 residues. V was shortened by 3 bases and J by 4 bases, with 10 bases between the two germline ends.

The CDR3 region is CASSIVAGKAGELFF. CDR3 DNA: TGTGCCAGTAGTATCGTTGCAGGGAAAGCCGGGGAGCTGTTTTTT. V usage is TRBV19 and J usage is TRBJ2-2; maybe TRBD1 (5 bases). V dropped 3 bases and J dropped 6 bases, with 14 bases sitting between them. There are 15 residues in the CDR3. Germline V lookup: CDR1 LNHDA, CDR2 SQIVND (reference sequence).

V usage is TRBV23-1 and J usage is TRBJ1-6; the D is unclear. TRBV23-1 is marked as an open reading frame, function uncertain. V shed 1 base and J shed 6 bases, with 16 bases lying between them. This CDR3 contains 17 residues. This CDR3 is CASSQCGETTVNSPLHF. As DNA, the CDR3 is TGCGCCAGCAGTCAATGCGGGGAAACGACGGTTAATTCACCCCTCCACTTT.

This chain joins TRBV20-1 and TRBJ2-7; TRBD1 is a possible D gene (6 bases). V lost 4 bases to trimming and J lost 4 bases, with 8 bases between them. The V gene's germline CDR1 is DFQATT and CDR2 SNEGSKA (reference sequence). The length of the CDR3 is 11 residues. The CDR3 loop reads CSAIDRYEQYF. DNA for the CDR3: TGCAGTGCTATTGACAGGTACGAGCAGTACTTC.

This clone was counted only a few times. This rearrangement joins TRBV23-1 to TRBJ2-7; 9 nucleotides agree with TRBD1. TRBV23-1 is given ORF status, its function remaining uncertain. This CDR3 is built from 16 residues. V lost 0 bases and J lost 3; bases outside the gene matches: 6. The CDR3 protein is CASSQSSPGQGYEQYF. In nucleotides, the CDR3 is TGCGCCAGCAGTCAATCGTCCCCGGGACAGGGCTACGAGCAGTACTTC.

The chain joins TRBV9 to TRBJ2-7; possible D gene TRBD1, 7 bases. The CDR3 has 16 amino acids. With 4 bases removed from V and 6 bases from J, the gap between germline ends came to 23 bases. Germline CDR1 reads SGDLS; CDR2 reads YYNGEE. In nucleotides, the CDR3 is TGTGCCAGCAGCCCCCGGTCCGGAGGGGGCGAGGTCGAGCAGTACTTC. It specifies CASSPRSGGGEVEQYF.

The V and J genes are TRBV7-2 and TRBJ2-5, with 9 bases lining up with TRBD2. V gave up 0 bases and J gave up 4 bases; unmatched junction bases: 9. The CDR3 runs 17 residues. Germline-derived CDR1 and CDR2 are SGHTA and FQGNSA. The CDR3 reads CASSLASGGGAGETQYF. CDR3 coding DNA: TGTGCCAGCAGCTTAGCTTCGGGCGGGGGGGCCGGAGAGACCCAGTACTTC. The whole variable domain, remainder taken from reference TRBV7-2 and TRBJ2-5, is GAGVSQSPSNKVTEKGKDVELRCDPISGHTALYWYRQSLGQGLEFLIYFQGNSAPDKSGLPSDRFSAERTGGSVSTLTIQRTQQEDSAVYLCASSLASGGGAGETQYFGPGTRLLVL.

V usage is TRBV7-9 and J usage is TRBJ2-5; D perhaps matches TRBD2 (6 bases). V was pared by 3 bases and J by 4 bases, with 15 bases between. Germline V gives CDR1 SEHNR, CDR2 FQNEAQ (reference sequence). This CDR3 region has 15 residues. The CDR3 reads CASSFGSLARETQYF. The CDR3 bases are TGTGCCAGCAGCTTCGGTTCACTAGCTAGAGAGACCCAGTACTTC.

The rearrangement joins TRBV4-2 to TRBJ1-6; D is possibly TRBD1 (5 bases). CDR1 is LGHNA and CDR2 is YNFKEQ in the germline V gene. This CDR3 region has 17 residues. Trimming took 4 bases from V and 7 from J, leaving 20 bases between them. Written as DNA, the CDR3 is TGTGCCAGCAGCCCCTCAGGAGGGGCTGGATCGAATTCACCCCTCCACTTT. This sequence encodes CASSPSGGAGSNSPLHF.

This chain uses TRBV25-1 with TRBJ1-2, with D perhaps TRBD1 (6 bases). The germline V and J ends were trimmed by 0 bases and 4 bases, with 15 bases remaining between them. Germline CDR1 is MGHDK and CDR2 is SYGVNS. The CDR3 has 16 amino acids. The CDR3 reads CASSEYGVGTSYGYTF. CDR3 nucleotides: TGTGCCAGCAGTGAATACGGAGTTGGGACATCCTATGGCTACACCTTC.